This T cell receptor (beta chain) derives from a study of blood T cell repertoires in COVID-19. Sequencing was performed with immunoSEQ multiplex PCR; in TCRdb, only in-frame clones are kept and a portion is missing. The repertoire includes some 190,000 clones, roughly 79% of them detected once, and roughly 9.6% sits in the top ten. Germline assignment: CDR1 SNHLY and CDR2 FYNNEI. The V gene lost 3 bases and the J gene lost 9 bases, with 15 bases spanning the gap. The CDR3 loop spans 14 amino acids. V is TRBV2 and J is TRBJ1-5; maybe TRBD1 (5 bases). This TCR was sampled from a woman aged 40-49 years with COVID-19, enrolled during active disease. The sample was peripheral blood. Here the CDR3 DNA reads TGTGCCAGCAGTGAGCAGATGAGCCAGGGGCCCCAGCATTTT. It translates to CASSEQMSQGPQHF.